The clone carrying this T cell receptor beta chain was found many times. Full-length variable regions came from constant-region reverse primers plus semi-nested Nested Universal Primer A PCR. A single record per CDR3 protein comes from TCRdb applying MiXCR to the 5' RACE reads. The sample holds 45,000 to 55,000 distinct CDR3 sequences, over 20% seen once. The V gene's germline CDR1 is SGHRS and CDR2 YFSETQ. Trimming took 0 bases from V and 3 from J, leaving 6 bases between them. The CDR3 sequence is 13 residues long. Naive CD4+ cells had CD25+ Tregs removed. The chain joins TRBV5-1 to TRBJ1-2; D is unclear. The receptor's source is a female donor with breast cancer. Specimen: tumor-infiltrating naive CD4+ T cells sorted from the breast tumor. Subset described: naive CD4+ T cells, CD4+CD45RA+CD25-. The CDR3 here is CASSLEQYYGYTF. CDR3 DNA sequence: TGCGCCAGCAGCTTGGAACAGTACTATGGCTACACCTTC.